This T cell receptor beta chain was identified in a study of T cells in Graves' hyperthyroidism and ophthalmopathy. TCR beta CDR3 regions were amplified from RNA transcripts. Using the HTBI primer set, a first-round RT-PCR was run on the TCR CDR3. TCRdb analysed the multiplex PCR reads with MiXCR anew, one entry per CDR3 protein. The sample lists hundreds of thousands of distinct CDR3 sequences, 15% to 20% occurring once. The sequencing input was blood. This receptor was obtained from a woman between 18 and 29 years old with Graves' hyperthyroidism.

The CDR3 DNA reads TGTGCCAGCAGCTTAGGGGTACGGAGGAACCCCTATGGCTACACCTTC. Translating gives CASSLGVRRNPYGYTF. J is TRBJ1-2 and V is TRBV13; D ambiguous. Deletions cut 0 bases from V and 4 bases from J, with 15 bases between. This CDR3 region has 16 residues. Germline V gene sequence: CDR1 PRHDT, CDR2 FYEKMQ (reference sequence). The whole variable domain, filled in from reference TRBV13 and TRBJ1-2, reads AAGVIQSPRHLIKEKRETATLKCYPIPRHDTVYWYQQGPGQDPQFLISFYEKMQSDKGSIPDRFSAQQFSDYHSELNMSSLELGDSALYFCASSLGVRRNPYGYTFGSGTRLTVV.